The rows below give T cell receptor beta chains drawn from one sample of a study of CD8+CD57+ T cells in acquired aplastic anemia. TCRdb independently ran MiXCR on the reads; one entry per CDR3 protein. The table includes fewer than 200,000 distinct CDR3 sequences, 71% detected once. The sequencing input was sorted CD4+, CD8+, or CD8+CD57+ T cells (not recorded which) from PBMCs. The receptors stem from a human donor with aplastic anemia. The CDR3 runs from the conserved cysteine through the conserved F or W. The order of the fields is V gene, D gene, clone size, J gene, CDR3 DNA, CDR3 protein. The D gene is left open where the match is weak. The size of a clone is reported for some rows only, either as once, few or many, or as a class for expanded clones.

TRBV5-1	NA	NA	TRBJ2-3	TGCGCCAGCAGCTCGCCATCAGATACGCAGTATTTT	CASSSPSDTQYF
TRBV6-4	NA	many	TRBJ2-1	TGTGCCAGCAGTGACCGGGACAACAATGAGCAGTTCTTC	CASSDRDNNEQFF
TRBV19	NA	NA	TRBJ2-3	TGTGCCAGTAGTGCAAGGACAGTGAGCACAGATACGCAGTATTTT	CASSARTVSTDTQYF
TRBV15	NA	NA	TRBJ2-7	TGTGCCACCAGCGTAGGCCGCGGGGCCTCCTACGAGCAGTACTTC	CATSVGRGASYEQYF
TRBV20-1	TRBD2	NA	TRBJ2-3	TGCAGTGCCCTTCCCCCGGGACTAGCGATAGATACGCAGTATTTT	CSALPPGLAIDTQYF
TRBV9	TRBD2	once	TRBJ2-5	TGTGCCAGCAGCCCGCGGGGGTCGACGGAGACCCAGTACTTC	CASSPRGSTETQYF
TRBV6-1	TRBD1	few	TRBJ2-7	TGTGCCAGCAGATGGCCGGGACAGGGCCCTCTATTCTACTACGAGCAGCACTTC	CASRWPGQGPLFYYEQHF
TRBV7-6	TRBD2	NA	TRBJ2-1	TGTGCCAGCAGCTTTAGCGGGAGCGCTTACAATGAGCAGTTCTTC	CASSFSGSAYNEQFF
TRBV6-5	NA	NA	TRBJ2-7	TGTGCCAGCTGTTCCCCGGGAGTTGGGTACGAGCAGTACTTC	CASCSPGVGYEQYF
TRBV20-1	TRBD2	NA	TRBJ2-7	TGCAGTGCTATAAGAGCGGGAGGAAACGAGCAGTACTTC	CSAIRAGGNEQYF
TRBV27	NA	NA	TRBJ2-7	TGTGCCAGCAGGGGGGCGGCCAGGGTGTACGAGCAGTACTTC	CASRGAARVYEQYF
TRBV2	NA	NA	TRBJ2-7	TGTGCCAGCAGTGAAGCCCAGGACAACGTCTACGAGCAGTACTTC	CASSEAQDNVYEQYF
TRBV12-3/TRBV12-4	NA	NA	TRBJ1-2	TGTGCCACGAGGGGCTATGGCTACACCTTC	CATRGYGYTF
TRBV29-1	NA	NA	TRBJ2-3	TGCAGCGTTATACCCTTACGCACAGATACGCAGTATTTT	CSVIPLRTDTQYF
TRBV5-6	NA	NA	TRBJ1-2	TGTGCCAGCAGCTTGAGGTGGAGGAGGGAGAGGGATAACTATGGCTACACCTTC	CASSLRWRRERDNYGYTF
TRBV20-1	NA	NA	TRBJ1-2	TGCAGTGCTAGCAGACAGGAAACTAACTATGGCTACACCTTC	CSASRQETNYGYTF
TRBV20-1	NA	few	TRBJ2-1	TGCAGTGCTACCCGGGGCTCCTACAATGAGCAGTTCTTC	CSATRGSYNEQFF
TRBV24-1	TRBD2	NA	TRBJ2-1	TGTGCCACCTCGCCCCCGGGGGGACTAGCGGGAAATGAGCAGTTCTTC	CATSPPGGLAGNEQFF
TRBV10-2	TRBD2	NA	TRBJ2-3	TGCGCCAGCAGTCCATCTAGCGGGAGGGCCGGCACAGATACGCGGTATTTT	CASSPSSGRAGTDTRYF
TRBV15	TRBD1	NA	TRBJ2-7	TGTGCCACCAGCACCCGAAGGACAGGGGACGAGCAGTACTTC	CATSTRRTGDEQYF
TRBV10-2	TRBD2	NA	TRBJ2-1	TGCGCCAGCAATCAGGGATTAGCGGGGGGGCCCAGCGATGAGCAGTTCTTC	CASNQGLAGGPSDEQFF
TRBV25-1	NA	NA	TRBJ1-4	TGTGCCAGCAGTGTCCCGGGCGCCGAAGAACTGTTTTTT	CASSVPGAEELFF
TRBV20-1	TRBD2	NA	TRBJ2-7	TGCAGTGCTCGGACTAGCGGGAGGGGTTCGGGCGAGCAGTACTTC	CSARTSGRGSGEQYF
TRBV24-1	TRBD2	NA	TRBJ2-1	TGTGCCACCAGTGATGCCGGGACTAGCGGGTTCAATGAGCAGTTCTTC	CATSDAGTSGFNEQFF
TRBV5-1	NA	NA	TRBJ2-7	TGCGCCAGCAGCTTGAGGGGGAGCGAGCAGTACTTC	CASSLRGSEQYF
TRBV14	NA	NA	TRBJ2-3	TGTGCCAGCAGCCAAGATTCGGGGCCAGGCAGAGATACGCAGTATTTT	CASSQDSGPGRDTQYF
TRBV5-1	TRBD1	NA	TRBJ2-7	TGCGCCGGCAGCTCCGACAGGGCCGAGCAGTACTTC	CAGSSDRAEQYF
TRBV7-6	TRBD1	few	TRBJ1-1	TGTGCCAGCAGCGCAAATATGGGACAGGGGGTCCTCCTCTTT	CASSANMGQGVLLF
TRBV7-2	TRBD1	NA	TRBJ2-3	TGTGCCAGCAGCCCGACAGGGGGAGATACGCAGTATTTT	CASSPTGGDTQYF
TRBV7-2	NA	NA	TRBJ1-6	TGTGCCAGCAGTCCAGGGTTTTCCGTGTCGTCACCCCTCCACTTT	CASSPGFSVSSPLHF
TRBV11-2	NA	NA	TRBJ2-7	TGTGCCAGCAGCTTAGGGGCGGGGGCCGCTTACGAGCAGTACTTC	CASSLGAGAAYEQYF
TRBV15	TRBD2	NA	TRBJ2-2	TGTGCCACCAGCGGGAGCGGGGGTTGGAACACCGGGGAGCTGTTTTTT	CATSGSGGWNTGELFF
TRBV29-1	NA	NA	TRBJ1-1	TGCAGCGTTGAAGATACCCCGGAAAGCTACACTGAAGCTTTCTTT	CSVEDTPESYTEAFF
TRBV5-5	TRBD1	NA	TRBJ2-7	TGTGCCAGCAGCACCAAGGACAGGGGATACGAGCAGTACTTC	CASSTKDRGYEQYF
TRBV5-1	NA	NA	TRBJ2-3	TGCGCCAGCGGCTTGGACAACACAGATACGCAGTATTTT	CASGLDNTDTQYF
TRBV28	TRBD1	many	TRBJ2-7	TGTGCCAGCAGTTTACCGCAGGCAGGGGGATCGTACGAGCAGTACTTC	CASSLPQAGGSYEQYF
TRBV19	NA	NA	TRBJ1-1	TGTGCCAGTAACATTGGGGGGGGAGCTTTCTTT	CASNIGGGAFF
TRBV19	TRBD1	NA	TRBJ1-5	TGTGCCAGTAGTATTGAGGGGGCTAATCAGCCCCAGCATTTT	CASSIEGANQPQHF
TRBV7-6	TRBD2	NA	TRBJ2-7	TGTGCCAGCAGCTCGTCCGGGACTAAGCAGTACTTC	CASSSSGTKQYF
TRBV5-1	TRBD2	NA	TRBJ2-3	TGCGCCAGCAGCGGGGGACTACCCGCGGATACGCAGTATTTT	CASSGGLPADTQYF
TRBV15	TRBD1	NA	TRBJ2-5	TGTGCCACCAGCCTCAGGGGGGAGACCCAGTACTTC	CATSLRGETQYF
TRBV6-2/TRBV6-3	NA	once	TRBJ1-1	TGTGCCAGCAGTTACTCGGGTGGGGGCAGGGGTTCTGAAGCTTTCTTT	CASSYSGGGRGSEAFF
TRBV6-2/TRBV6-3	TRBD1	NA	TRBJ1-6	TGTGCCAGCAGCCTGGGACAGGGTCGGGTTAATTCACCCCTCCACTTT	CASSLGQGRVNSPLHF
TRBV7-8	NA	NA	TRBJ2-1	TGTGCCAGCAGCTTAGTCGGCGCAGGGTACAATGAGCAGTTCTTC	CASSLVGAGYNEQFF
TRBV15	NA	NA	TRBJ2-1	TGTGCCACCAGCAGAGACAGGGGACCCTCCTACAATGAGCAGTTCTTC	CATSRDRGPSYNEQFF
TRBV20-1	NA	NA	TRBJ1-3	TGCAGTGCTAGAGGTCCCCAGGGAGAGGGAAACACCATATATTTT	CSARGPQGEGNTIYF
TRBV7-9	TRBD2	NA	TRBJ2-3	TGTGCCAGCAGACTTAGCGGGAGCACAGATACGCAGTATTTT	CASRLSGSTDTQYF
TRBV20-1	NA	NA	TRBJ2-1	TGCAGTGCTAGACAACCGGACTACGGGCAGTTCTTC	CSARQPDYGQFF
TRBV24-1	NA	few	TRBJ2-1	TGTGCCACCAGTGATTTGCGGGGGAGCTCCTACAATGAGCAGTTCTTC	CATSDLRGSSYNEQFF
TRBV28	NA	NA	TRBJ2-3	TGTGCCAGCAGTTTCCCGGGGCGGAGGAACACAGATACGCAGTATTTT	CASSFPGRRNTDTQYF
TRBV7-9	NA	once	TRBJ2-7	TGTGCCAGCAGCTTAGCTGGAGGGCACGAGCAGTACTTC	CASSLAGGHEQYF
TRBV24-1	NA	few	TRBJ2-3	TGTGCCACCAGTGATTTCGCCAGAGGCACAGATACGCAGTATTTT	CATSDFARGTDTQYF
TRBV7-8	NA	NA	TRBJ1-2	TGTGCCAGCAGCCGAAACGGACAGTTCAACTATGGCTACACCTTC	CASSRNGQFNYGYTF